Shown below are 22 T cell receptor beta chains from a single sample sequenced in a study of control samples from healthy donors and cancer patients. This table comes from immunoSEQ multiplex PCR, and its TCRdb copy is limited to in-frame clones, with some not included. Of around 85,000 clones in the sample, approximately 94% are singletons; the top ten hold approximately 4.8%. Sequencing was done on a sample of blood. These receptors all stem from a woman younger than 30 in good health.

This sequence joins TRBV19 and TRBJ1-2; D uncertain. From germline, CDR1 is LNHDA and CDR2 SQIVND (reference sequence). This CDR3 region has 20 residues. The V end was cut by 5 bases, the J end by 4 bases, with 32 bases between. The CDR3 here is CASSLGRPGNRDPRFYGYTF. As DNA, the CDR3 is TGTGCCAGTAGTCTGGGTCGTCCCGGTAACCGGGATCCCAGATTCTATGGCTACACCTTC.

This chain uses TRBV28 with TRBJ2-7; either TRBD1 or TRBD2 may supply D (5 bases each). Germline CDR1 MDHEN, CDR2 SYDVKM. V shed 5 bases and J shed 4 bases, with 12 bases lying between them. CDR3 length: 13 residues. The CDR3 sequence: CASSRGTAYEQYF. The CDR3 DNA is TGTGCCAGCAGTCGAGGGACGGCTTACGAGCAGTACTTC.

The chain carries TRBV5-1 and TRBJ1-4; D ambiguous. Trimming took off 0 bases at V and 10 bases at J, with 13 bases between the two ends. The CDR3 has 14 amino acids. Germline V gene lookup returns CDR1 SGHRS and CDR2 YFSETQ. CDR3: CASSLESVLGKLFF. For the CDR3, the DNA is TGCGCCAGCAGCTTGGAGTCGGTCCTTGGAAAACTGTTTTTT.

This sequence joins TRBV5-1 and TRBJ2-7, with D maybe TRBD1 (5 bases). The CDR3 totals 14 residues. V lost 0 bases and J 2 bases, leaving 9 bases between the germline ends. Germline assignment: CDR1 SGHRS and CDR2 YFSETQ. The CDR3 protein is CASSLGQPTYEQYF. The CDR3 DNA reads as TGCGCCAGCAGCTTGGGACAGCCCACCTACGAGCAGTACTTC.

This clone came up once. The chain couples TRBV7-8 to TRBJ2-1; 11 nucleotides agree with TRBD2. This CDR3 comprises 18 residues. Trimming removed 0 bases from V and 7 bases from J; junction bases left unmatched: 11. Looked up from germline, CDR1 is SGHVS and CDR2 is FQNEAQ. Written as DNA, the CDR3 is TGTGCCAGCAGCTTAGCGCCGCGACTAGCGGGGTGGGAGAATGAGCAGTTCTTC. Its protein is CASSLAPRLAGWENEQFF. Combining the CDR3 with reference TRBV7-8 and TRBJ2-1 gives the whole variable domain GAGVSQSPRYKVAKRGQDVALRCDPISGHVSLFWYQQALGQGPEFLTYFQNEAQLDKSGLPSDRFFAERPEGSVSTLKIQRTQQEDSAVYLCASSLAPRLAGWENEQFFGPGTRLTVL.

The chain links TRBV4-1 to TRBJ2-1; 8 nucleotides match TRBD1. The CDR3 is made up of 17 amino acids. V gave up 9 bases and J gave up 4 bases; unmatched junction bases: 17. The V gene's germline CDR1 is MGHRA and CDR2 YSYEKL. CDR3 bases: TGCGCCAGAAACGAGAGGGGGGACAGGTCCCTATACAATGAGCAGTTCTTC. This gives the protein CARNERGDRSLYNEQFF.

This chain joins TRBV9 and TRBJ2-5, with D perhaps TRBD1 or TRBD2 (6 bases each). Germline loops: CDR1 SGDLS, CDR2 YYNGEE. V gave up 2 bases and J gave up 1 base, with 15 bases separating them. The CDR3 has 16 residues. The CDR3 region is CASSVSSQGGQETQYF. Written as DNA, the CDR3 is TGTGCCAGCAGCGTCTCCTCACAGGGAGGCCAAGAGACCCAGTACTTC.

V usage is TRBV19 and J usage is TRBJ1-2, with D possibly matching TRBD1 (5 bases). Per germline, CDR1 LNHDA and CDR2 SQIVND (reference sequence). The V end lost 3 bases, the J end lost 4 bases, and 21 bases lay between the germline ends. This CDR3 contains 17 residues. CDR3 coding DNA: TGTGCCAGTAGTATCACGTCGGCCGGTCTGGGGCTCTATGGCTACACCTTC. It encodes CASSITSAGLGLYGYTF. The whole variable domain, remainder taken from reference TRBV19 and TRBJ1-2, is DGGITQSPKYLFRKEGQNVTLSCEQNLNHDAMYWYRQDPGQGLRLIYYSQIVNDFQKGDIAEGYSVSREKKESFPLTVTSAQKNPTAFYLCASSITSAGLGLYGYTFGSGTRLTVV.

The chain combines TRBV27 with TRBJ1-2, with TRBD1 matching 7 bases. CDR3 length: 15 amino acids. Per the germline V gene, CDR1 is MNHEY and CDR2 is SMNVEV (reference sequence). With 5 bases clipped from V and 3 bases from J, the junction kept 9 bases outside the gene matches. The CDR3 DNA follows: TGTGCCAGCAGTCACAGGGGACCCAGGGACTATGGCTACACCTTC. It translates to CASSHRGPRDYGYTF.

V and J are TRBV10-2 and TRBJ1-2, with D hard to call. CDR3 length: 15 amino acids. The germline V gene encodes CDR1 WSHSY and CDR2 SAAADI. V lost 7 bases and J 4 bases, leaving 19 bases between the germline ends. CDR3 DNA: TGCGCCAGCATTCCCGACGGTCAGTCCATCTATGGCTACACCTTC. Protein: CASIPDGQSIYGYTF.

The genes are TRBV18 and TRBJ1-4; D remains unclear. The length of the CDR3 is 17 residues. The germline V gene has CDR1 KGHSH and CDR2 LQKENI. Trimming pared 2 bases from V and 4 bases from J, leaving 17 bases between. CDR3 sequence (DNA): TGTGCCAGCTCACCAGCCCTTCGGGGAGGAGTTAATGAAAAACTGTTTTTT. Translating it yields CASSPALRGGVNEKLFF.

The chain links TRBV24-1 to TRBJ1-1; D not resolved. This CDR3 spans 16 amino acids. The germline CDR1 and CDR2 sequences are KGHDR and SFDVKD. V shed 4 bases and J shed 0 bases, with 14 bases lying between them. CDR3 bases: TGTGCCACCAGTGAATACGATACAGAGGTGAACACTGAAGCTTTCTTT. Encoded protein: CATSEYDTEVNTEAFF.

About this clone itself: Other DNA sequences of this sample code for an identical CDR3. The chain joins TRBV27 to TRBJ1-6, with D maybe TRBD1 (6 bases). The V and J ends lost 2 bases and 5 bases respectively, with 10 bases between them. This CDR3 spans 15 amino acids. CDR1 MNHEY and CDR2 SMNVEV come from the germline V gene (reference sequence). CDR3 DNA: TGTGCCAGCAGTTTACGCCGACAGGATAATTCACCCCTCCACTTT. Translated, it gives CASSLRRQDNSPLHF.

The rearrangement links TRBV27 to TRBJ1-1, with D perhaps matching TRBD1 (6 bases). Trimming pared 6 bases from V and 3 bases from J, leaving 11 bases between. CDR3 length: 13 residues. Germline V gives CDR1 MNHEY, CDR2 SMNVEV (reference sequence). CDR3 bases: TGTGCCAGCAGACAGGGTCCCTACACTGAAGCTTTCTTT. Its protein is CASRQGPYTEAFF.

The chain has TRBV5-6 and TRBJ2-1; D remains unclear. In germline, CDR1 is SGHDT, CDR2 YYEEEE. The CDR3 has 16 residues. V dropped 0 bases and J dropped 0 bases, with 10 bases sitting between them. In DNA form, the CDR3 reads TGTGCCAGCAGCTTGGAAGGGTACAGCTCCTACAATGAGCAGTTCTTC. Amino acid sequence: CASSLEGYSSYNEQFF.

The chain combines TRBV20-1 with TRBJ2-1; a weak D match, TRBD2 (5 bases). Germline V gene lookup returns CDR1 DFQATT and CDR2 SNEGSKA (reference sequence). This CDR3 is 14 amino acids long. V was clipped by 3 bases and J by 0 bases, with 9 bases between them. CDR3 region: CSASRRVSYNEQFF. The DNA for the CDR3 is TGCAGTGCTAGTAGGCGGGTCTCCTACAATGAGCAGTTCTTC.

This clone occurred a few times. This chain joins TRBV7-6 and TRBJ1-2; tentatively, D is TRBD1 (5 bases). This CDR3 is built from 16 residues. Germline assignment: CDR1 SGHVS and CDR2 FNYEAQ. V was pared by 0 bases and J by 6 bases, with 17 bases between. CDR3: CASSLAPSSPGDGYTF. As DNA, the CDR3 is TGTGCCAGCAGCTTAGCCCCATCGAGTCCGGGGGATGGCTACACCTTC. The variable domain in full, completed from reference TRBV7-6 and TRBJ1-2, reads GAGVSQSPRYKVTKRGQDVALRCDPISGHVSLYWYRQALGQGPEFLTYFNYEAQQDKSGLPNDRFSAERPEGSISTLTIQRTEQRDSAMYRCASSLAPSSPGDGYTFGSGTRLTVV.

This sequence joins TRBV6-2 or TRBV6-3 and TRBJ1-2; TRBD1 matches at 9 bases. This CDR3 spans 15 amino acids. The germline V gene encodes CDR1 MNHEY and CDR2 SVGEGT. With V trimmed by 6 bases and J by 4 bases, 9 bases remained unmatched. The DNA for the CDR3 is TGTGCCAGCAGACCTGACAGGGGGTCTGGCTATGGCTACACCTTC. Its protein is CASRPDRGSGYGYTF.

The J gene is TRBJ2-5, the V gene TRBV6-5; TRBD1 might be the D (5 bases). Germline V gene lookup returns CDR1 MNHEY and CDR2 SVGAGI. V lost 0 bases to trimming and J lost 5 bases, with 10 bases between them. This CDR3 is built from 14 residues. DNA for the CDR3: TGTGCCAGCAGTTACTCGTGGGGCTCGGAGACCCAGTACTTC. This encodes CASSYSWGSETQYF.

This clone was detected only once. CDR3 residues: CSASGPGTGGSGYTF. The CDR3 DNA sequence: TGCAGTGCTAGTGGGCCCGGGACAGGGGGCTCTGGCTACACCTTC. V and J are TRBV20-1 and TRBJ1-2; 12 bases fit TRBD1. The V gene end was trimmed by 3 bases and the J gene end by 7 bases; junction bases not matched to a gene: 9. Germline CDR1 DFQATT, CDR2 SNEGSKA (reference sequence). This CDR3 has 15 residues.

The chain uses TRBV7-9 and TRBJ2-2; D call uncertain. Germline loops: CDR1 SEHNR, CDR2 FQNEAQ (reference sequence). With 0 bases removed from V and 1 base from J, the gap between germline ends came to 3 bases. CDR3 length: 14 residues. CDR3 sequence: CASSLAGNTGELFF. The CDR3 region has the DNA TGTGCCAGCAGCTTAGCCGGGAACACCGGGGAGCTGTTTTTT.

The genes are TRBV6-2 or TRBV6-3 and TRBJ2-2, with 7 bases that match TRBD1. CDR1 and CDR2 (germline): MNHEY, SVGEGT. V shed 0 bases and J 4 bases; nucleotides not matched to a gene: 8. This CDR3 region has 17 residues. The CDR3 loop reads CASSYSRSGGSTGELFF. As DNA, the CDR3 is TGTGCCAGCAGTTACTCGCGGTCAGGGGGTAGCACCGGGGAGCTGTTTTTT.